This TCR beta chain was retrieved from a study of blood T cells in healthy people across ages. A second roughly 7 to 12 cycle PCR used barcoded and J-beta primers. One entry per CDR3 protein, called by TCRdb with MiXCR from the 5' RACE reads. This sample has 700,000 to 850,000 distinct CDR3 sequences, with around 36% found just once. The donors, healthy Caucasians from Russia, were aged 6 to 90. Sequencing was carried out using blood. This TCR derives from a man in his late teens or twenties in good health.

The CDR3 bases are TGTGCCAGCATTAGAGACAGGGGACGAGAAAAACTGTTTTTT. It yields the protein CASIRDRGREKLFF. The chain employs TRBV2 and TRBJ1-4; 8 positions agree with TRBD1. V shed 7 bases and J 8 bases; nucleotides not matched to a gene: 9. CDR3 length: 14 residues. Per germline, CDR1 SNHLY and CDR2 FYNNEI.